Listed here are 27 T cell receptor beta chains from one sample, sequenced in a study of T cell changes during pregnancy in multiple sclerosis. Repertoires were generated with immunoSEQ multiplex PCR, while TCRdb's copy carries only in-frame clones and drops some. In the table there are 30,000 to 45,000 clones, roughly 93% of which are singletons. The sequencing used CD4+ T cells from peripheral blood mononuclear cells, collected in the first trimester of pregnancy. These receptors were collected from a female donor with multiple sclerosis, enrolled in a pregnancy study.

The V and J genes are TRBV4-2 and TRBJ1-5, with 8 nucleotides matching TRBD1. Germline CDR1 is LGHNA and CDR2 is YNFKEQ. The CDR3 totals 15 residues. With 0 bases clipped from V and 3 bases from J, the junction kept 1 base outside the gene matches. The CDR3: CASSQDRGLNQPQHF. Written as DNA, the CDR3 is TGTGCCAGCAGCCAAGACAGGGGGCTCAATCAGCCCCAGCATTTT.

The chain has TRBV4-3 and TRBJ2-3; 7 bases are shared with TRBD2. This CDR3 is 14 amino acids long. V was clipped by 0 bases and J by 10 bases; unmatched bases: 7. The V gene's germline CDR1 is LGHNA and CDR2 YSLEER. CDR3: CASSQDSGLDAQYF. The DNA for the CDR3 is TGCGCCAGCAGCCAAGATTCAGGACTAGACGCGCAGTATTTT.

The chain has TRBV2 and TRBJ1-3; 10 bases match TRBD1. Germline CDR1 is SNHLY and CDR2 is FYNNEI. V shed 6 bases, J shed 4 bases, and the junction held 6 bases outside the gene matches. The length of the CDR3 is 15 residues. The CDR3 sequence is CASSATGGQGNTIYF. The CDR3 bases are TGTGCCAGCAGCGCGACAGGGGGCCAAGGAAACACCATATATTTT.

The chain has TRBV28 and TRBJ2-3; no reliable D call. The CDR3 runs to 19 residues. V was shortened by 6 bases and J by 2 bases, with 27 bases between the two germline ends. CDR1 and CDR2 from the germline V gene are MDHEN and SYDVKM. The CDR3, as DNA: TGTGCCAGCAGGATTTCACAGCCGCCAAAGTTTTTCTACACAGATACGCAGTATTTT. Protein product: CASRISQPPKFFYTDTQYF.

V usage is TRBV29-1 and J usage is TRBJ2-3; D is perhaps TRBD1 (6 bases). Germline V CDR1 and CDR2: SQVTM, ANQGSEA. V lost 2 bases to trimming and J lost 3 bases, with 12 bases between them. The CDR3 totals 14 residues. The CDR3, as DNA: TGCAGCGTTGAAATGTCTCAGGGGACAGATACGCAGTATTTT. Amino acid sequence: CSVEMSQGTDTQYF.

The chain employs TRBV6-1 and TRBJ1-5; D ambiguous. This CDR3 has 13 residues. V dropped 7 bases and J dropped 0 bases, with 7 bases sitting between them. Looked up from germline, CDR1 is MNHNS and CDR2 is SASEGT. The CDR3 DNA follows: TGTGCCAGCACCAGTCGTAGCAATCAGCCCCAGCATTTT. It yields the protein CASTSRSNQPQHF.

V is TRBV18 and J is TRBJ1-1, with TRBD1 matching 9 bases. The CDR3 is made up of 17 amino acids. Germline CDR1 is KGHSH and CDR2 is LQKENI. V dropped 3 bases and J dropped 0; count of bases not matched to a gene: 8. CDR3 sequence: CASSPADRGSMNTEAFF. The CDR3 DNA reads TGTGCCAGCTCACCGGCGGACAGGGGCTCAATGAACACTGAAGCTTTCTTT. Together with reference TRBV18 and TRBJ1-1, the CDR3 gives the full variable domain: NAGVMQNPRHLVRRRGQEARLRCSPMKGHSHVYWYRQLPEEGLKFMVYLQKENIIDESGMPKERFSAEFPKEGPSILRIQQVVRGDSAAYFCASSPADRGSMNTEAFFGQGTRLTVV.

The chain recombines TRBV28 with TRBJ2-7; 9 bases agree with TRBD1. The CDR3 contains 15 residues. V shed 1 base, J shed 1 base, and the junction held 2 bases outside the gene matches. Germline V lookup: CDR1 MDHEN, CDR2 SYDVKM. The CDR3 DNA is TGTGCCAGCAGTTTATCGGGACAGGGTTCCTACGAGCAGTACTTC. Translating gives CASSLSGQGSYEQYF. Supplemented by reference TRBV28 and TRBJ2-7, the full variable domain reads DVKVTQSSRYLVKRTGEKVFLECVQDMDHENMFWYRQDPGLGLRLIYFSYDVKMKEKGDIPEGYSVSREKKERFSLILESASTNQTSMYLCASSLSGQGSYEQYFGPGTRLTVT.

CDR3 sequence: CASSSGQGGTEAFF. In DNA, the CDR3 is TGTGCCAGCAGTTCTGGACAGGGGGGCACTGAAGCTTTCTTT. This chain joins TRBV6-6 and TRBJ1-1, with 10 positions matching TRBD1. Germline CDR1 is MNHNY and CDR2 is SVGAGI (reference sequence). The CDR3 length is 14 residues. Trimming took 4 bases from V and 4 from J; bases not matched to a gene: 3.

The table lists this clone with a count of one. The chain uses TRBV5-5 and TRBJ2-5, with D possibly being TRBD2 (6 bases). V lost 0 bases to trimming and J lost 1 base, with 13 bases between them. The CDR3 consists of 16 residues. The germline gives CDR1 SGHKS, CDR2 YYEKEE (reference sequence). The CDR3 DNA sequence: TGTGCCAGCAGCTTGGGGGGTAGCGGTGTCCAAGAGACCCAGTACTTC. Its protein is CASSLGGSGVQETQYF.

This chain connects TRBV19 to TRBJ1-3, with D maybe TRBD1 (5 bases). CDR1 and CDR2 from the germline V gene are LNHDA and SQIVND (reference sequence). Trimming removed 3 bases from V and 4 bases from J, with 13 bases in between. This CDR3 has 15 amino acids. For the CDR3, the DNA is TGTGCCAGTAGTATGCCAACAGGAGTCGGAAACACCATATATTTT. As protein: CASSMPTGVGNTIYF.

The chain is built from TRBV6-5 and TRBJ1-4; a possible D gene is TRBD1 (5 bases). This CDR3 has 14 residues. The V gene's germline CDR1 is MNHEY and CDR2 SVGAGI. V lost 6 bases to trimming and J lost 5 bases, with 13 bases between them. CDR3 amino acids: CASSLRGKNEKLFF. CDR3 sequence (DNA): TGTGCCAGCAGCCTACGGGGGAAGAATGAAAAACTGTTTTTT.

CDR3 sequence reads: CASSADGNRAPTFYGYTF. The CDR3 nucleotides are TGTGCCAGCAGCGCGGACGGGAACAGGGCACCAACCTTCTATGGCTACACCTTC. V and J are TRBV9 and TRBJ1-2; tentative D call: TRBD1 (6 bases). Trimming took off 3 bases at V and 4 bases at J, with 25 bases between the two ends. This CDR3 contains 18 residues. The germline V gene has CDR1 SGDLS and CDR2 YYNGEE.

The chain combines TRBV2 with TRBJ1-3; TRBD1 aligns across 8 bases. V lost 11 bases and J lost 0; bases outside the gene matches: 3. CDR3 length: 13 residues. Germline V gene sequence: CDR1 SNHLY, CDR2 FYNNEI. The CDR3 is CAGQGRSGNTIYF. In DNA form, the CDR3 reads TGTGCCGGACAGGGTCGCTCTGGAAACACCATATATTTT.

The chain combines TRBV29-1 with TRBJ1-4, with D tentatively TRBD1 (6 bases). This CDR3 region has 13 residues. Germline loops: CDR1 SQVTM, CDR2 ANQGSEA. Between the trimmed V and J ends, which lost 6 bases and 10 bases, there was a span of 18 bases. The CDR3 DNA is TGCAGCGTCACCCGGGGGGGCGAGGGAAAACTGTTTTTT. This encodes CSVTRGGEGKLFF.

This sequence joins TRBV25-1 and TRBJ2-5; 7 nucleotides agree with TRBD1. The CDR3 extends over 15 amino acids. Looked up from germline, CDR1 is MGHDK and CDR2 is SYGVNS. Trimming took 1 base from V and 1 from J; bases not matched to a gene: 3. Here the CDR3 DNA reads TGTGCCAGCAGTGAATCTGACAGGGCCCAAGAGACCCAGTACTTC. Protein product: CASSESDRAQETQYF.

The chain uses TRBV5-1 and TRBJ1-4, with D possibly being TRBD1 (6 bases). Germline loops: CDR1 SGHRS, CDR2 YFSETQ. The V end was cut by 4 bases, the J end by 8 bases, with 12 bases between. CDR3 length equals 13 residues. CDR3 region: CASSRTGNEKLFF. CDR3 bases: TGCGCCAGCAGCCGCACAGGGAACGAAAAACTGTTTTTT.

The V call is TRBV4-1, the J call TRBJ1-2; 7 bases are a match to TRBD1. This CDR3 region has 15 residues. With V trimmed by 0 bases and J by 0 bases, 1 base remained unmatched. CDR1 is MGHRA and CDR2 is YSYEKL in the germline V gene. The CDR3: CASSQEGTANYGYTF. In DNA, the CDR3 is TGCGCCAGCAGCCAAGAAGGGACAGCTAACTATGGCTACACCTTC.

The chain couples TRBV29-1 to TRBJ1-1; 11 bases are a match to TRBD1. The CDR3 has 13 residues. Trimming cost V 5 bases and J 8 bases; bases outside gene matches: 7. Germline V gives CDR1 SQVTM, CDR2 ANQGSEA. The CDR3 region is CSVHGQGAREAFF. As DNA, the CDR3 is TGCAGCGTTCACGGACAGGGGGCGCGGGAAGCTTTCTTT.

The rearrangement uses TRBV5-1 and TRBJ1-5; no firm D call. The CDR3 consists of 14 residues. V was clipped by 5 bases and J by 3 bases, with 12 bases between them. Germline V CDR1 and CDR2: SGHRS, YFSETQ. The CDR3: CASSRGGTNQPQHF. DNA for the CDR3: TGCGCCAGCAGTCGAGGCGGCACCAATCAGCCCCAGCATTTT.

The J gene is TRBJ2-1, the V gene TRBV27; 14 bases fit TRBD2. V gave up 3 bases and J gave up 6 bases; unmatched junction bases: 1. Germline values: CDR1 MNHEY, CDR2 SMNVEV (reference sequence). The length of the CDR3 is 15 residues. The CDR3 nucleotides are TGTGCCAGCAGTTTGGGACTAGCGGGAGTCAATGAGCAGTTCTTC. Residues: CASSLGLAGVNEQFF.

This chain joins TRBV18 and TRBJ1-1, with 7 bases aligning to TRBD1. Germline CDR1 KGHSH, CDR2 LQKENI. The V segment lost 6 bases and the J segment 1 base; nucleotides outside the gene matches: 14. There are 17 residues in the CDR3. CDR3 amino acids: CASSQQFKTGRNTEAFF. DNA for the CDR3: TGTGCCAGCTCCCAGCAATTCAAGACAGGGCGGAACACTGAAGCTTTCTTT. The whole variable domain, filled in from reference TRBV18 and TRBJ1-1, reads NAGVMQNPRHLVRRRGQEARLRCSPMKGHSHVYWYRQLPEEGLKFMVYLQKENIIDESGMPKERFSAEFPKEGPSILRIQQVVRGDSAAYFCASSQQFKTGRNTEAFFGQGTRLTVV.

The chain uses TRBV7-2 and TRBJ1-5; D uncertain. CDR3 length: 17 amino acids. Germline-derived CDR1 and CDR2 are SGHTA and FQGNSA. V was shortened by 2 bases and J by 0 bases, with 14 bases between the two germline ends. CDR3 bases: TGTGCCAGCAGCTTAATGGGCAGCCTTTATAGCAATCAGCCCCAGCATTTT. Translation: CASSLMGSLYSNQPQHF.

The DNA of the CDR3 is TGTGCCAGCAGCTTCGGTCGAGATCAGCCCCAGCATTTT. Its protein is CASSFGRDQPQHF. The V call is TRBV7-2, the J call TRBJ1-5; the D is unclear. CDR1 is SGHTA and CDR2 is FQGNSA in the germline V gene. The V gene lost 3 bases and the J gene lost 5 bases, with 8 bases spanning the gap. This CDR3 is 13 amino acids long.

DNA for the CDR3: TGTGCCAGCAGCTCGGCGGGACGCTTGGGACCTGAAGCTTTCTTT. It yields the protein CASSSAGRLGPEAFF. V gene TRBV7-6 combines with J gene TRBJ1-1, with a tentative D call TRBD1 (5 bases). Trimming removed 4 bases at V and 6 bases at J, with 18 bases between. Germline V lookup: CDR1 SGHVS, CDR2 FNYEAQ. This CDR3 spans 15 amino acids.

The chain employs TRBV25-1 and TRBJ2-7; D possibly corresponds to TRBD2 (7 bases). Per the germline V gene, CDR1 is MGHDK and CDR2 is SYGVNS. Trimming stripped 6 bases from V and 4 bases from J, with 16 bases between. This CDR3 spans 14 amino acids. The CDR3 loop reads CASSTGRASYEQYF. CDR3 bases: TGTGCCAGCAGCACAGGGAGGGCATCTTACGAGCAGTACTTC.

This sequence joins TRBV7-6 and TRBJ2-3; the match to TRBD1 covers 8 bases. Losses at the gene ends were 5 bases for V and 3 bases for J; bases not matched to a gene: 7. Looked up from germline, CDR1 is SGHVS and CDR2 is FNYEAQ. This CDR3 spans 15 amino acids. The CDR3, as DNA: TGTGCCAGCAGCCGCCTTGGACAGGGAACAGATACGCAGTATTTT. Amino acids: CASSRLGQGTDTQYF.